The sequence of this T cell receptor (beta chain) was determined in a study of blood T cell repertoires in COVID-19. Study at large: The United States, Italy and Spain were the sources of the acute and convalescent COVID-19 samples. The analysed material was cDNA or gDNA that came from T cells, B-cell-depleted T cells, or PBMCs.

Study processing details: It was from reference gene primer amplification that nucleated cell counts were estimated. Clones were read by immunoSEQ multiplex PCR, and TCRdb kept only the in-frame ones, dropping some. V and J calls and clone size are given by that table; D and trimming were obtained from the DNA. The repertoire holds about 97,000 clones, with about nine tenths as singletons. V trimming: 0 bases; J trimming: 6 bases; junction bases outside the gene matches: 5. This CDR3 spans 15 amino acids. CDR1 MNHEY and CDR2 SVGAGI come from the germline V gene. Material for sequencing was peripheral blood. The chain employs TRBV6-5 and TRBJ1-2; 9 bases fit TRBD1. The receptor was isolated from a man aged 45-60 years with acute or convalescent COVID-19. In DNA, the CDR3 is TGTGCCAGCAGTTACTCGTTACAGGGGGCGCATGGCTACACCTTC. Its translation is CASSYSLQGAHGYTF.